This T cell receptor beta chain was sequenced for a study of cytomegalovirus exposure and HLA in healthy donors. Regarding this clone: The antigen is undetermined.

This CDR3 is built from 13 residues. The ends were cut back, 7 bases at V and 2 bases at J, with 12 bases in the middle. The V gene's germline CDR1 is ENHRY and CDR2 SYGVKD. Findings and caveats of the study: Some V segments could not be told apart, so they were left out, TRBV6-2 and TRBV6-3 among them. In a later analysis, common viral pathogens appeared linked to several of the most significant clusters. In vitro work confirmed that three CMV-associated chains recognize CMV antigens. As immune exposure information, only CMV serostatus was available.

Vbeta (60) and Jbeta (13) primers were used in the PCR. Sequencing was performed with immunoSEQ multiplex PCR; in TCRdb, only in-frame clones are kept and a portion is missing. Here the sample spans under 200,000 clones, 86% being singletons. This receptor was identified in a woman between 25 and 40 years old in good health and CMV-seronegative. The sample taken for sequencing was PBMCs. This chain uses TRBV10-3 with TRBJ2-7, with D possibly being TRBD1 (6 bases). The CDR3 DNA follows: TGTGCCATCACCCCAGGGGACACCTACGAGCAGTACTTC. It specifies CAITPGDTYEQYF.